A selection of T cell receptor beta chains follows, all from one sample in a study of T cells in Graves' hyperthyroidism and ophthalmopathy. TCRdb processed the multiplex PCR reads anew with MiXCR; each CDR3 protein has one entry. The sample records hundreds of thousands of distinct CDR3 sequences, just under 45% being singletons. The sample taken for sequencing was peripheral blood or thyroid tissue (not recorded which). Receptors were obtained from an adult man with Graves' disease, either hyperthyroidism or ophthalmopathy (not recorded which). Each CDR3 is given with its conserved first and last residue. D genes are given only for firm matches. Size is stated for part of the rows, as once, few or many counts, or as a class when the clone is expanded.

size: many; V: TRBV6-1; J: TRBJ1-5; D: NA; CDR3: CATSDGRNQPQHF; DNA: TGTGCCACCTCGGACGGACGCAATCAGCCCCAGCATTTT
size: NA; V: TRBV7-9; J: TRBJ2-7; D: TRBD1; CDR3: CASNPRGQPYEQYF; DNA: TGTGCCAGCAACCCCCGGGGACAGCCCTACGAGCAGTACTTC
size: NA; V: TRBV28; J: TRBJ2-5; D: TRBD1; CDR3: CASRPTGDQETQYF; DNA: TGTGCCAGCAGACCTACAGGGGACCAAGAGACCCAGTACTTC
size: many; V: TRBV29-1; J: TRBJ1-2; D: NA; CDR3: CSVEPYREYGYTF; DNA: TGCAGCGTTGAACCATACAGGGAGTATGGCTACACCTTC
size: few; V: TRBV7-4; J: TRBJ2-5; D: NA; CDR3: CASSALGRDQETQYF; DNA: TGTGCCAGCAGTGCCCTGGGGCGTGACCAAGAGACCCAGTACTTC
size: few; V: TRBV15; J: TRBJ1-5; D: NA; CDR3: CATSRQGDNQPQHF; DNA: TGTGCCACCAGCAGACAGGGTGACAATCAGCCCCAGCATTTT
size: NA; V: TRBV7-8; J: TRBJ1-6; D: TRBD1; CDR3: CASSTGATNSPLHF; DNA: TGTGCCAGCAGTACAGGGGCGACTAATTCACCCCTCCACTTT
size: NA; V: TRBV7-4; J: TRBJ2-7; D: NA; CDR3: CASSFDRFYEQYF; DNA: TGTGCCAGCAGCTTTGATAGGTTTTACGAGCAGTACTTC
size: NA; V: TRBV7-8; J: TRBJ1-2; D: TRBD1; CDR3: CASSLRGDRGVRGYTF; DNA: TGTGCCAGCAGCTTAAGGGGGGACAGGGGAGTGCGTGGCTACACCTTC
size: few; V: TRBV7-8; J: TRBJ2-7; D: TRBD1; CDR3: CASRADRGLSYEQYF; DNA: TGTGCCAGCAGAGCGGACAGGGGGCTTTCCTACGAGCAGTACTTC
size: many; V: TRBV2; J: TRBJ1-5; D: NA; CDR3: CASSVGSQPQHF; DNA: TGTGCCAGCAGTGTCGGGTCTCAGCCCCAGCATTTT
size: NA; V: TRBV20-1; J: TRBJ1-1; D: TRBD1; CDR3: CGAREPQQGEAFF; DNA: TGCGGTGCTAGAGAGCCACAACAGGGGGAAGCTTTCTTT
size: once; V: TRBV25-1; J: TRBJ1-6; D: NA; CDR3: CASSDSGLNGGSPLHF; DNA: TGTGCCAGCAGTGACTCTGGCCTAAATGGGGGCTCACCCCTCCACTTT
size: many; V: TRBV12-3/TRBV12-4; J: TRBJ1-1; D: TRBD1; CDR3: CASSDTGGTEAFF; DNA: TGTGCCAGCAGCGACACAGGGGGCACTGAAGCTTTCTTT
size: NA; V: TRBV6-5; J: TRBJ1-3; D: NA; CDR3: CASSYSTF; DNA: TGTGCCAGCAGTTACTCGACTTTT
size: many; V: TRBV15; J: TRBJ1-6; D: NA; CDR3: CATSVGGEYNSPLHF; DNA: TGTGCCACCAGTGTTGGAGGGGAATATAATTCACCCCTCCACTTT
size: few; V: TRBV12-3/TRBV12-4; J: TRBJ2-2; D: NA; CDR3: CASSEDLTGELFF; DNA: TGTGCCAGCAGCGAGGACCTTACCGGGGAGCTGTTTTTT
size: NA; V: TRBV7-8; J: TRBJ2-7; D: NA; CDR3: CASSWGAGEGEQYF; DNA: TGTGCCAGCAGCTGGGGGGCGGGAGAAGGTGAGCAGTACTTC
size: NA; V: TRBV9; J: TRBJ1-4; D: NA; CDR3: CASSVVPAFDEKLFF; DNA: TGTGCCAGCAGCGTAGTACCAGCCTTTGATGAAAAACTGTTTTTT
size: few; V: TRBV2; J: TRBJ1-4; D: NA; CDR3: CASKKSFNEKLFF; DNA: TGTGCCAGCAAAAAGAGTTTTAATGAAAAACTGTTTTTT
size: NA; V: TRBV11-2; J: TRBJ1-5; D: NA; CDR3: CASSLNGGDNQPQHF; DNA: TGTGCCAGCAGCTTGAACGGGGGGGACAATCAGCCCCAGCATTTT
size: many; V: TRBV20-1; J: TRBJ1-2; D: NA; CDR3: CSATGQFKDGYTF; DNA: TGCAGTGCTACTGGACAGTTTAAGGATGGCTACACCTTC
size: NA; V: TRBV7-9; J: TRBJ1-2; D: NA; CDR3: CASSSGGLGYTF; DNA: TGTGCCAGCAGCTCTGGGGGACTAGGCTACACCTTC
size: few; V: TRBV12-3/TRBV12-4; J: TRBJ1-2; D: NA; CDR3: CATSDPNNYGYTF; DNA: TGTGCCACCAGTGACCCGAACAACTATGGCTACACCTTC
size: many; V: TRBV7-9; J: TRBJ1-6; D: TRBD1; CDR3: CASSLKTMAGGSPLHF; DNA: TGTGCCAGCAGCTTGAAGACTATGGCAGGGGGTTCACCCCTCCACTTT
size: NA; V: TRBV12-3/TRBV12-4; J: TRBJ1-1; D: TRBD1; CDR3: CASSYRLTGWAEAFF; DNA: TGTGCCAGCAGTTATCGCCTGACAGGGTGGGCCGAAGCTTTCTTT
size: NA; V: TRBV7-9; J: TRBJ1-2; D: TRBD1; CDR3: CASSFEGGGGYTF; DNA: TGTGCCAGCAGCTTTGAGGGAGGGGGCGGCTACACCTTC
size: few; V: TRBV6-5; J: TRBJ1-1; D: NA; CDR3: CASSYGKNTEAFF; DNA: TGTGCCAGCAGTTACGGGAAGAACACTGAAGCTTTCTTT
size: NA; V: TRBV9; J: TRBJ2-5; D: TRBD1; CDR3: CASSVGEGATQYF; DNA: TGTGCCAGCAGCGTAGGAGAGGGGGCGACCCAGTACTTC
size: NA; V: TRBV6-5; J: TRBJ2-5; D: NA; CDR3: CASSAMSTEETQYF; DNA: TGTGCCAGCAGTGCTATGAGCACGGAAGAGACCCAGTACTTC
size: NA; V: TRBV25-1; J: TRBJ1-4; D: NA; CDR3: CASSESGGNEKLFF; DNA: TGTGCCAGCAGTGAGTCGGGGGGGAATGAAAAACTGTTTTTT
size: many; V: TRBV5-1; J: TRBJ1-1; D: NA; CDR3: CASSLTGPEAFF; DNA: TGCGCCAGCAGCTTGACGGGACCTGAAGCTTTCTTT
size: NA; V: TRBV5-1; J: TRBJ2-5; D: NA; CDR3: CASSARIQRTGETQYF; DNA: TGCGCCAGCAGTGCTAGGATTCAGCGGACCGGGGAGACCCAGTACTTC
size: once; V: TRBV7-6; J: TRBJ2-5; D: TRBD2; CDR3: CASSLVIAGRGETQYF; DNA: TGTGCCAGCAGCTTAGTTATAGCGGGCAGAGGGGAGACCCAGTACTTC
size: NA; V: TRBV4-2; J: TRBJ2-5; D: TRBD2; CDR3: CASSRQTSGRAETQYF; DNA: TGTGCCAGCAGCCGTCAGACTAGCGGGAGGGCAGAGACCCAGTACTTC
size: few; V: TRBV6-5; J: TRBJ2-7; D: TRBD1; CDR3: CASSYPGQGPYEQYF; DNA: TGTGCCAGCAGTTATCCGGGACAGGGCCCCTACGAGCAGTACTTC
size: few; V: TRBV20-1; J: TRBJ2-5; D: TRBD2; CDR3: CSAFSGRDGETQYF; DNA: TGCAGTGCTTTTAGCGGGAGGGATGGTGAGACCCAGTACTTC
size: NA; V: TRBV10-3; J: TRBJ2-5; D: TRBD1; CDR3: CASSAGTGRQETQYF; DNA: TGTGCCAGCAGTGCAGGGACAGGACGGCAAGAGACCCAGTACTTC
size: NA; V: TRBV19; J: TRBJ1-1; D: NA; CDR3: CASMGGGNSAFF; DNA: TGTGCCAGTATGGGCGGAGGTAATTCGGCTTTCTTT
size: few; V: TRBV7-9; J: TRBJ1-2; D: NA; CDR3: CASSFPGDNGYTF; DNA: TGTGCCAGCAGCTTTCCAGGGGATAATGGCTACACCTTC
size: many; V: TRBV7-2; J: TRBJ2-7; D: TRBD2; CDR3: CASSLSTSGYEQYF; DNA: TGTGCCAGCAGCTTAAGTACTAGCGGTTACGAGCAGTACTTC
size: NA; V: TRBV6-5; J: TRBJ1-4; D: NA; CDR3: CASTTGNFEKLFF; DNA: TGTGCCAGCACTACAGGAAATTTCGAAAAACTGTTTTTT
size: NA; V: TRBV10-3; J: TRBJ1-2; D: TRBD1; CDR3: CAISDSGTGGYTF; DNA: TGTGCCATCAGTGACAGCGGGACAGGTGGCTACACCTTC
size: NA; V: TRBV11-2; J: TRBJ1-2; D: NA; CDR3: CASSFEATTYYGYTF; DNA: TGTGCCAGCAGCTTCGAGGCAACTACTTACTATGGCTACACCTTC
size: NA; V: TRBV14; J: TRBJ1-2; D: TRBD1; CDR3: CASSQVQQGNGYTF; DNA: TGTGCCAGCAGCCAAGTTCAACAGGGGAATGGCTACACCTTC
size: NA; V: TRBV9; J: TRBJ1-2; D: TRBD1; CDR3: CASSQERDSTPRYGYTF; DNA: TGTGCCAGCAGCCAAGAAAGGGACAGCACCCCCCGATATGGCTACACCTTC
size: few; V: TRBV12-3/TRBV12-4; J: TRBJ1-1; D: TRBD1; CDR3: CASSPGQGVMNTEAFF; DNA: TGTGCCAGCAGCCCGGGACAGGGGGTTATGAACACTGAAGCTTTCTTT
size: NA; V: TRBV7-2; J: TRBJ1-3; D: NA; CDR3: CASSLDTGRLNTIYF; DNA: TGTGCCAGCAGCTTAGACACAGGACGGTTAAACACCATATATTTT
size: NA; V: TRBV29-1; J: TRBJ1-6; D: NA; CDR3: CSVYNSPLHF; DNA: TGCAGCGTTTATAATTCACCCCTCCACTTT
size: once; V: TRBV7-9; J: TRBJ1-6; D: TRBD1; CDR3: CASSPGTAIPNSPLHF; DNA: TGTGCCAGCAGCCCCGGGACAGCCATTCCTAATTCACCCCTCCACTTT
size: NA; V: TRBV9; J: TRBJ2-7; D: TRBD2; CDR3: CASSTSPGGTYEQYF; DNA: TGTGCCAGCAGCACTAGTCCGGGGGGAACCTACGAGCAGTACTTC
size: NA; V: TRBV9; J: TRBJ1-6; D: NA; CDR3: CASSVDRALHF; DNA: TGTGCCAGCAGCGTAGACAGGGCCCTCCACTTT
size: NA; V: TRBV12-3/TRBV12-4; J: TRBJ2-7; D: TRBD2; CDR3: CASRNSGPSSYEQYF; DNA: TGTGCCAGCAGAAATAGCGGGCCGAGCTCCTACGAGCAGTACTTC
size: NA; V: TRBV9; J: TRBJ1-6; D: NA; CDR3: CASRGLTGNSPLHF; DNA: TGTGCCAGCAGGGGTCTAACAGGGAATTCACCCCTCCACTTT
size: many; V: TRBV10-1; J: TRBJ2-7; D: NA; CDR3: CASRPGQIYEQYF; DNA: TGCGCCAGCAGGCCGGGACAAATCTACGAGCAGTACTTC
size: many; V: TRBV29-1; J: TRBJ1-6; D: TRBD1; CDR3: CSVGDSYNSPLHF; DNA: TGCAGCGTAGGGGACAGCTATAATTCACCCCTCCACTTT
size: many; V: TRBV29-1; J: TRBJ2-7; D: NA; CDR3: CSVYGQGGTYEQYF; DNA: TGCAGCGTCTACGGACAGGGAGGGACCTACGAGCAGTACTTC
size: NA; V: TRBV6-5; J: TRBJ1-2; D: TRBD1; CDR3: CASSFDRGPGGYTF; DNA: TGCGCCAGCAGTTTCGACAGGGGCCCGGGTGGCTACACCTTC
size: many; V: TRBV7-9; J: TRBJ2-5; D: TRBD2; CDR3: CASSSGLAGGETQYF; DNA: TGTGCCAGCAGCTCTGGACTAGCGGGAGGAGAGACCCAGTACTTC